This T cell receptor (beta chain) was retrieved from a study of OX40 agonist ivuxolimab in advanced cancers. Study summary: With ivuxolimab, an agonistic anti-OX40 (CD134) antibody, patients were treated. Study-level results: Patients with a partial response at 0.1-3.0 mg/kg had among the lowest clonal expansion. CD8+ T cells averaged more expanded clones than CD4+.

As regards this clone: The antigen is not known.

CDR3 length: 16 amino acids. Germline lookup yields CDR1 SGHTA and CDR2 FQGTGA. V was trimmed by 5 bases and J by 1 base, leaving 17 bases between them. Data came from immunoSEQ multiplex PCR; TCRdb stores just in-frame clones and leaves some out. There are roughly 89,000 clones in the sample; roughly four fifths occur only once, and 1.5% to 2% lies in the top ten. This specimen consisted of CD4+ or CD8+ T cells sorted from blood, obtained in a trial of the OX40 agonist ivuxolimab. This TCR came from an adult with an advanced solid tumor such as melanoma, head and neck, liver or kidney cancer. The chain couples TRBV7-3 to TRBJ1-2; a possible D gene is TRBD1 (5 bases). The CDR3, as DNA: TGTGCCAGCAGCCTGATCGGACGGGACGGTAACTATGGCTACACCTTC. Translation gives CASSLIGRDGNYGYTF.